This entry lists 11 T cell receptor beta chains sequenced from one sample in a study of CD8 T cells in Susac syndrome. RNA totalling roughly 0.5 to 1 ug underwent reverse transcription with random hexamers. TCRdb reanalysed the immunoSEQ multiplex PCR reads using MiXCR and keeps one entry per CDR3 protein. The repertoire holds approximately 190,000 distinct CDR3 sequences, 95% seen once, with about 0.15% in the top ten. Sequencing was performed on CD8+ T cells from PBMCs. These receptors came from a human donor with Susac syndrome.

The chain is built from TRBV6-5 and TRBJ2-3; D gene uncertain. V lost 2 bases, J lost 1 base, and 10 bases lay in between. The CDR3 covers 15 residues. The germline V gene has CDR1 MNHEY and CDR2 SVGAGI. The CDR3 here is CASSYTPGRTDTQYF. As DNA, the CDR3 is TGTGCCAGCAGTTACACCCCCGGGCGCACAGATACGCAGTATTTT.

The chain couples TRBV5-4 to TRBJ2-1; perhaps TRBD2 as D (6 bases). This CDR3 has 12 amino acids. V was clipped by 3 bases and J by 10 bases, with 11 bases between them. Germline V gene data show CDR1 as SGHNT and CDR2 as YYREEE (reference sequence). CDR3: CASSSPGEEQFF. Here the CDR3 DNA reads TGTGCCAGCAGCTCCCCGGGAGAAGAGCAGTTCTTC.

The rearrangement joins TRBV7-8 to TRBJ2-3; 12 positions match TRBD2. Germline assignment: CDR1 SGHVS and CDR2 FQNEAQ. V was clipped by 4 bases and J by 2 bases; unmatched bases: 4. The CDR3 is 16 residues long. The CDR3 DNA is TGTGCCAGCAGCTCCGGACTAGCGGGAAACACAGATACGCAGTATTTT. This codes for CASSSGLAGNTDTQYF.

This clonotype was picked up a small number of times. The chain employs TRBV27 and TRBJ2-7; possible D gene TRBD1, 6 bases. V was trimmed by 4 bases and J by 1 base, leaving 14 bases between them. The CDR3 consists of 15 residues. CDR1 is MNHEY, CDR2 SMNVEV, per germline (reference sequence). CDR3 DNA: TGTGCCAGCAGTTCGGGTCAGGGGACGTCCTACGAGCAGTACTTC. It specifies CASSSGQGTSYEQYF.

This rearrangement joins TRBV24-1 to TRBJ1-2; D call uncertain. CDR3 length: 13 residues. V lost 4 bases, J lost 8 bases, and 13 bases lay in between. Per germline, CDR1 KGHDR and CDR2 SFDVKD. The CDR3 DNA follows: TGTGCCACCAGTGACAGTTCGGGGAGCGGCTACACCTTC. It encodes CATSDSSGSGYTF.

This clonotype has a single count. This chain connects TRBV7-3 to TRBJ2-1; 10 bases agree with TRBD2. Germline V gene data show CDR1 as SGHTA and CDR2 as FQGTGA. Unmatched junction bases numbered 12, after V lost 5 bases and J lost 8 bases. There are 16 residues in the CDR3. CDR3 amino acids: CASSAQSGGVIYEQFF. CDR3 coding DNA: TGTGCCAGCAGCGCCCAGAGCGGGGGGGTCATCTATGAGCAGTTCTTC. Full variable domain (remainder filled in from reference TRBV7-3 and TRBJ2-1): GAGVSQTPSNKVTEKGKYVELRCDPISGHTALYWYRQSLGQGPEFLIYFQGTGAADDSGLPNDRFFAVRPEGSVSTLKIQRTERGDSAVYLCASSAQSGGVIYEQFFGPGTRLTVL.

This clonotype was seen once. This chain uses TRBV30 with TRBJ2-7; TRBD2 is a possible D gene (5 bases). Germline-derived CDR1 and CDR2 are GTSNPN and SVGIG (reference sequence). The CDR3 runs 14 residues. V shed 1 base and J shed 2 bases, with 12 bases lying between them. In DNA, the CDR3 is TGTGCCTGGAGTGAGGGCGGGCTTACCTACGAGCAGTACTTC. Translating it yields CAWSEGGLTYEQYF.

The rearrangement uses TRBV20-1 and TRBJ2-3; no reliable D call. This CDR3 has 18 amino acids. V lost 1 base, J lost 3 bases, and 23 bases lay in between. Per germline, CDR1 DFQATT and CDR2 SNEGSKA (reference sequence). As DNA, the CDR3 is TGCAGTGCTAGAGTAGTGGAAGGTGGGGTTTTAACTACAGATACGCAGTATTTT. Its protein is CSARVVEGGVLTTDTQYF.

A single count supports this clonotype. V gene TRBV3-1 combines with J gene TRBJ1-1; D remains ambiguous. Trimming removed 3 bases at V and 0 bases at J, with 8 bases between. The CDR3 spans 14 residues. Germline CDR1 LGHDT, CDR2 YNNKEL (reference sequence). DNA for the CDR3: TGTGCCAGCAGCCAGGTTTTTATGAACACTGAAGCTTTCTTT. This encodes CASSQVFMNTEAFF.

The CDR3 reads CASSLYGVGDTQYF. CDR3 nucleotides: TGTGCCAGCAGCTTATACGGGGTTGGAGATACGCAGTATTTT. The chain combines TRBV7-9 with TRBJ2-3, with D possibly being TRBD2 (5 bases). The CDR3 contains 14 residues. The germline V gene encodes CDR1 SEHNR and CDR2 FQNEAQ (reference sequence). Trimming cost V 2 bases and J 5 bases, with 11 bases left between them.

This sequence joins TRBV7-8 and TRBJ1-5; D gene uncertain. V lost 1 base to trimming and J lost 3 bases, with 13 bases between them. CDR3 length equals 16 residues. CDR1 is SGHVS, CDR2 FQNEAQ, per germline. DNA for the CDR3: TGTGCCAGCAGCTTAGTGTCGGATCTTACCAATCAGCCCCAGCATTTT. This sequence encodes CASSLVSDLTNQPQHF. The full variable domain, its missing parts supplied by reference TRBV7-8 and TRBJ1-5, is GAGVSQSPRYKVAKRGQDVALRCDPISGHVSLFWYQQALGQGPEFLTYFQNEAQLDKSGLPSDRFFAERPEGSVSTLKIQRTQQEDSAVYLCASSLVSDLTNQPQHFGDGTRLSIL.